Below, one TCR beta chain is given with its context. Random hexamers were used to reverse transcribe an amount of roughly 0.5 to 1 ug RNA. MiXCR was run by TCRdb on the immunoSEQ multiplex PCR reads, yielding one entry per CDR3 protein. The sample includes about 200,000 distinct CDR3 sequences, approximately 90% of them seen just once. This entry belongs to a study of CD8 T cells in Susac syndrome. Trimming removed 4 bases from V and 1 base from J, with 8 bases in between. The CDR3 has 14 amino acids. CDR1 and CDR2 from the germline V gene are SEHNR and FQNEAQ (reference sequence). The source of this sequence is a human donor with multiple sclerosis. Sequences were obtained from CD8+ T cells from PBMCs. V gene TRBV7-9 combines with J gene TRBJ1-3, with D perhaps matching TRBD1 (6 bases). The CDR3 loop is CASSSQGSGNTIYF. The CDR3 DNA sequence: TGTGCCAGCAGCTCGCAGGGGTCTGGAAACACCATATATTTT.